This is a list of T cell receptor beta chains from one sample in a study of blood T cell repertoires in COVID-19. TCRdb's table, derived via immunoSEQ multiplex PCR, lists solely in-frame clones and lacks some. The sample holds about 59,000 clones, roughly nine tenths seen once. The sequenced material came from peripheral blood. These receptor sequences come from a human donor in a cohort sampled during active COVID-19. Each CDR3 is given with its conserved first and last residue. The D gene is left open where the match is weak. Rows give clone size only sometimes, using once, few, many, or a class for an expanded clone.

clone size,D gene,V gene,J gene,CDR3 DNA,CDR3 protein
NA,NA,TRBV9,TRBJ2-1,TGTGCCAGCAGCTTTGGGACAGTCGGGGGCTACAATGAGCAGTTCTTC,CASSFGTVGGYNEQFF
NA,TRBD2,TRBV9,TRBJ2-2,TGTGCCAGCAGCGTAGCCCCTAGCGGGAGCCCCGGGGAGCTGTTTTTT,CASSVAPSGSPGELFF
NA,TRBD2,TRBV3-1/TRBV3-2,TRBJ2-1,TGTGCCAGCAGCCGGCGGGAGGGCCAAAACAATGAGCAGTTCTTC,CASSRREGQNNEQFF
NA,TRBD1,TRBV5-8,TRBJ2-5,TGTGCCAGCAGCCAAGGACAGGGTATGGCCCAAGAGACCCAGTACTTC,CASSQGQGMAQETQYF
few,TRBD1,TRBV7-2,TRBJ1-5,TGTGCCAGCAGTGACCAGGGGGCTGGGTCCAATCAGCCCCAGCATTTT,CASSDQGAGSNQPQHF
NA,TRBD1,TRBV9,TRBJ1-2,TGTGCCAGCAGCCCGGGACAGGGGGACTATGGCTACACCTTC,CASSPGQGDYGYTF
NA,TRBD2,TRBV18,TRBJ2-1,TGTGCCAGCTCACCAAGGACTAGCGACCACAATGAGCAGTTCTTC,CASSPRTSDHNEQFF
once,TRBD1,TRBV7-9,TRBJ2-5,TGTGCCAGCAGCTTACAGGGGGCCGAGGAGACCCAGTACTTC,CASSLQGAEETQYF
few,NA,TRBV10-1,TRBJ2-7,TGCGCCAGCAGTGAGTCGAGGGAGATTAGATACGAGCAGTACTTC,CASSESREIRYEQYF
NA,TRBD1,TRBV28,TRBJ2-1,TGTGCCAGCTATATAGGGACAGGCTACAATGAGCAGTTCTTC,CASYIGTGYNEQFF
once,NA,TRBV7-6,TRBJ1-1,TGTGCCAGCAGCTTAGGTCGAAACACGAACACTGAAGCTTTCTTT,CASSLGRNTNTEAFF
NA,NA,TRBV9,TRBJ2-1,TGTGCCAGCAGCGTCCTGAGTCCCGTGCCCTTACATGAGCAGTTCTTC,CASSVLSPVPLHEQFF
NA,TRBD2,TRBV7-9,TRBJ2-5,TGTGCCAGCAGCTTCGGGGGGTCGGGGGAGACCCAGTACTTC,CASSFGGSGETQYF
NA,TRBD1,TRBV3-1/TRBV3-2,TRBJ1-1,TGTGCCAGCAGCCAAGATCTAGGGACAGGGTGGGCTTTCTTT,CASSQDLGTGWAFF
NA,NA,TRBV7-9,TRBJ1-4,TGTGCCAGCACCAGGGACTCCCGGGAAAAACTGTTTTTT,CASTRDSREKLFF